Presented here are 29 T cell receptor beta chains from one specimen sequenced in a study of early T cells in non-severe SARS-CoV-2 infection. TCRdb itself ran the 5' RACE reads through MiXCR, one entry per CDR3 protein. The repertoire holds over 90,000 distinct CDR3 sequences, with around 13% as singletons. The specimen sequenced was whole blood. The receptors here all came from an adult who was a healthcare worker with PCR-confirmed SARS-CoV-2 infection or an uninfected control (not recorded which).

The sample holds many counts of this clonotype. The chain is built from TRBV20-1 and TRBJ2-5; D unclear. The CDR3 spans 17 residues. Germline loops: CDR1 DFQATT, CDR2 SNEGSKA (reference sequence). V was cut by 0 bases and J by 1 base, with 18 bases left in between. CDR3 sequence: CSARDQPLRAVQETQYF. DNA for the CDR3: TGCAGTGCTAGAGATCAGCCCTTAAGGGCGGTCCAAGAGACCCAGTACTTC.

There are a few counts of this clonotype. The CDR3, as DNA: TGTGCCAGCACCCCGGGATTGGGCAACAATGAGCAGTTCTTC. Protein: CASTPGLGNNEQFF. The gene calls are TRBV28 and TRBJ2-1, with D maybe TRBD2 (5 bases). Germline values: CDR1 MDHEN, CDR2 SYDVKM. The length of the CDR3 is 14 residues. V lost 7 bases and J lost 5, with 15 bases in between.

This clonotype has a count of ten or more. V and J are TRBV12-3 or TRBV12-4 and TRBJ2-3; D tentatively fits TRBD1 or TRBD2 (5 bases each). The CDR3 is 15 amino acids. V was trimmed by 4 bases and J by 6 bases, leaving 17 bases between them. Written as DNA, the CDR3 is TGTGCCAGCAGTTCCATCCGGGACCCGGGTGATACGCAGTATTTT. Residues: CASSSIRDPGDTQYF.

The chain recombines TRBV5-1 with TRBJ1-2; 7 bases fit TRBD1. The CDR3 covers 15 residues. V lost 0 bases, J lost 8 bases, and 10 bases stayed unmatched. From germline, CDR1 is SGHRS and CDR2 YFSETQ. The DNA for the CDR3 is TGCGCCAGCAGCTTGGAATTCCAGGGGGAAAACGGCTACACCTTC. As protein: CASSLEFQGENGYTF.

This clonotype was counted a few times. V and J are TRBV28 and TRBJ2-1; 7 bases line up with TRBD2. This CDR3 has 12 residues. The V gene's germline CDR1 is MDHEN and CDR2 SYDVKM. The trim removed 6 bases at V and 14 bases at J, leaving 10 bases unmatched. CDR3 sequence reads: CASSPSGEDEFF. The CDR3 DNA reads as TGTGCCAGCAGCCCGAGCGGGGAGGACGAGTTCTTC.

This clonotype was observed a handful of times. This sequence joins TRBV29-1 and TRBJ2-1, with TRBD2 identical over 12 bases. The CDR3 length is 14 residues. The V segment lost 5 bases and the J segment 4 bases; nucleotides outside the gene matches: 3. Germline loops: CDR1 SQVTM, CDR2 ANQGSEA. CDR3: CSVPTSGSYNEQFF. The CDR3 nucleotides are TGCAGCGTTCCGACTAGCGGGAGTTACAATGAGCAGTTCTTC.

The CDR3 bases are TGTGCCAGCTCTTTATTAGCGGGCCTCACAGATACGCAGTATTTT. Translated, it gives CASSLLAGLTDTQYF. The chain employs TRBV7-2 and TRBJ2-3; TRBD2 aligns across 7 bases. The CDR3 spans 15 residues. CDR1 and CDR2 from the germline V gene are SGHTA and FQGNSA. The trim removed 8 bases at V and 2 bases at J, leaving 10 bases unmatched.

This clonotype was recorded at least ten times. The chain combines TRBV4-3 with TRBJ2-1; the match to TRBD2 covers 8 bases. This CDR3 spans 13 amino acids. Unmatched junction bases numbered 8, after V lost 1 base and J lost 15 bases. Germline loops: CDR1 LGHNA, CDR2 YSLEER. The CDR3 loop is CASSQGLDSGGFF. CDR3 nucleotides: TGCGCCAGCAGCCAAGGGCTGGACAGCGGGGGGTTCTTC.

This clonotype was recorded many times. V and J are TRBV7-2 and TRBJ2-3, with 7 nucleotides matching TRBD1. Germline lookup yields CDR1 SGHTA and CDR2 FQGNSA. V shed 0 bases and J 6 bases; nucleotides not matched to a gene: 3. The CDR3 has 14 amino acids. The CDR3 nucleotides are TGTGCCAGCAGCTTAGCACACAGGGGTGATACGCAGTATTTT. This codes for CASSLAHRGDTQYF.

This clonotype was recorded a few times. V and J are TRBV9 and TRBJ2-7, with 9 bases matching TRBD2. The CDR3 extends over 14 amino acids. The V and J ends lost 3 bases and 2 bases, in that order; junction bases with no gene match: 3. The germline CDR1 and CDR2 sequences are SGDLS and YYNGEE. The CDR3 bases are TGTGCCAGCAGCGCCAGCGGGAGGCCCTACGAGCAGTACTTC. It encodes CASSASGRPYEQYF.

A few counts support this clonotype. The chain has TRBV7-2 and TRBJ2-1; TRBD1 aligns across 10 bases. Germline trimming cut 5 bases from V and 8 bases from J; bases unmatched to any gene: 6. CDR3 length: 14 residues. The germline CDR1 and CDR2 sequences are SGHTA and FQGNSA. CDR3: CASSRDRGGDEQFF. CDR3 bases: TGTGCCAGCAGCCGGGACAGGGGTGGCGATGAGCAGTTCTTC.

The rearrangement uses TRBV6-4 and TRBJ1-1; D is uncertain. This CDR3 comprises 13 residues. Germline V lookup: CDR1 MRHNA, CDR2 SNTAGT. V was trimmed by 6 bases and J by 1 base, leaving 9 bases between them. CDR3 amino acids: CASRVNWNTEAFF. The CDR3 DNA sequence: TGTGCCAGCAGAGTTAATTGGAACACTGAAGCTTTCTTT.

This chain joins TRBV5-4 and TRBJ2-7; the match to TRBD2 covers 8 bases. V dropped 1 base and J dropped 6; count of bases not matched to a gene: 15. The CDR3 has 17 residues. Looked up from germline, CDR1 is SGHNT and CDR2 is YYREEE (reference sequence). CDR3 amino acids: CASSLSRQGIAGLEQYF. CDR3 coding DNA: TGTGCCAGCAGCTTGTCCCGGCAGGGCATAGCGGGACTCGAGCAGTACTTC.

The chain links TRBV6-5 to TRBJ2-1; D may correspond to TRBD1 or TRBD2 (5 bases each). Germline V gene data show CDR1 as MNHEY and CDR2 as SVGAGI. V dropped 2 bases and J dropped 7 bases, with 21 bases sitting between them. CDR3 size: 17 residues. The CDR3, as DNA: TGTGCCAGCAGTTACCTGACAGCGGACTGGGGTGGGAATGAGCAGTTCTTC. As protein: CASSYLTADWGGNEQFF.

The chain carries TRBV28 and TRBJ2-7; D is possibly TRBD1 (6 bases). This CDR3 is built from 14 residues. CDR1 MDHEN and CDR2 SYDVKM come from the germline V gene. Trimming cost V 5 bases and J 4 bases, with 15 bases left between them. CDR3 protein: CASSPGNQGYEQYF. The DNA for the CDR3 is TGTGCCAGCAGTCCGGGAAACCAGGGGTACGAGCAGTACTTC.

This clonotype was seen a few times. The chain uses TRBV29-1 and TRBJ2-5; possible D gene TRBD1, 5 bases. The ends were cut back, 3 bases at V and 4 bases at J, with 9 bases in the middle. This CDR3 comprises 12 residues. Germline CDR1 reads SQVTM; CDR2 reads ANQGSEA. This CDR3 is CSVEVGRETQYF. The CDR3 nucleotides are TGCAGCGTTGAGGTGGGGCGAGAGACCCAGTACTTC.

This clonotype was seen a handful of times. The gene calls are TRBV2 and TRBJ1-2; D unclear. CDR3 length: 12 amino acids. With 7 bases removed from V and 10 bases from J, the gap between germline ends came to 16 bases. The germline CDR1 and CDR2 sequences are SNHLY and FYNNEI. This chain's CDR3 is CASTNTRADYTF. The DNA for the CDR3 is TGTGCCAGCACCAATACCCGGGCGGACTACACCTTC.

This clonotype was seen many times. The CDR3 spells CASRSHGTTYNEQFF. The CDR3, as DNA: TGTGCCAGCAGATCCCATGGGACTACTTACAATGAGCAGTTCTTC. The chain employs TRBV6-2 or TRBV6-3 and TRBJ2-1, with 7 nucleotides matching TRBD2. The germline V gene encodes CDR1 MNHEY and CDR2 SVGEGT. The CDR3 covers 15 residues. V shed 6 bases and J 4 bases; nucleotides not matched to a gene: 9.

This clonotype has ten or more counts. The chain employs TRBV18 and TRBJ1-4; TRBD1 matches at 7 bases. Germline V gene data show CDR1 as KGHSH and CDR2 as LQKENI. V shed 2 bases and J 1 base; nucleotides not matched to a gene: 4. The CDR3 consists of 16 residues. CDR3 sequence: CASSPNNRGTNEKLFF. The CDR3, as DNA: TGTGCCAGCTCACCAAATAACAGGGGAACTAATGAAAAACTGTTTTTT.

This clonotype was seen ten or more times. V is TRBV28 and J is TRBJ2-7, with D perhaps matching TRBD1 or TRBD2 (5 bases each). Looked up from germline, CDR1 is MDHEN and CDR2 is SYDVKM. Between the trimmed V and J ends, which lost 6 bases and 4 bases, there was a span of 16 bases. The CDR3 length is 14 residues. The CDR3 DNA reads TGTGCCAGCAGCGTCGGGACCGAATTATACGAGCAGTACTTC. Translation: CASSVGTELYEQYF.

This clonotype was recorded a few times. The V call is TRBV7-2, the J call TRBJ2-3; 9 bases map to TRBD1. The CDR3 is made up of 14 amino acids. V lost 6 bases and J lost 2; bases outside the gene matches: 3. The germline V gene has CDR1 SGHTA and CDR2 FQGNSA. This CDR3 is CASRQGAHTDTQYF. The CDR3 coding sequence is TGTGCCAGCAGACAGGGGGCGCACACAGATACGCAGTATTTT.

This clonotype occurred many times. The chain couples TRBV18 to TRBJ2-7; TRBD1 matches 9 bases. Germline assignment: CDR1 KGHSH and CDR2 LQKENI. This CDR3 region has 15 residues. The trim removed 6 bases at V and 6 bases at J, leaving 12 bases unmatched. In nucleotides, the CDR3 is TGTGCCAGCTCGCTGACAGGGGGAACGTCTAGCGAGCAGTACTTC. This encodes CASSLTGGTSSEQYF.

This chain links TRBV29-1 with TRBJ1-1; no clear D gene. CDR1 is SQVTM and CDR2 is ANQGSEA in the germline V gene. V was pared by 4 bases and J by 6 bases, with 3 bases between. The CDR3 sequence is 9 residues long. CDR3 region: CSVGAEAFF. The CDR3 coding sequence is TGCAGCGTTGGAGCTGAAGCTTTCTTT. The full variable domain, rest sourced from reference TRBV29-1 and TRBJ1-1, is SAVISQKPSRDICQRGTSLTIQCQVDSQVTMMFWYRQQPGQSLTLIATANQGSEATYESGFVIDKFPISRPNLTFSTLTVSNMSPEDSSIYLCSVGAEAFFGQGTRLTVV.

The V call is TRBV6-2 or TRBV6-3, the J call TRBJ2-3; D is ambiguous. Trimming cost V 8 bases and J 7 bases, with 7 bases left between them. Germline V CDR1 and CDR2: MNHEY, SVGEGT. The length of the CDR3 is 10 residues. CDR3 loop: CASGENTQYF. CDR3 nucleotide sequence: TGTGCCAGCGGAGAGAATACGCAGTATTTT.

This clonotype appeared a few times. This sequence joins TRBV6-6 and TRBJ2-7; D gene ambiguous. This CDR3 is built from 12 residues. V dropped 7 bases and J dropped 0 bases, with 7 bases sitting between them. Germline-derived CDR1 and CDR2 are MNHNY and SVGAGI (reference sequence). CDR3 sequence (DNA): TGTGCCAGCACGTCGAGCTCCTACGAGCAGTACTTC. It specifies CASTSSSYEQYF.

This clonotype was observed many times. The V gene is TRBV10-3, the J gene TRBJ1-4; D is unclear. The ends were cut back, 0 bases at V and 8 bases at J, with 16 bases in the middle. From germline, CDR1 is ENHRY and CDR2 SYGVKD. The CDR3 runs to 16 residues. CDR3 residues: CAISESFGGSGEKLFF. In nucleotides, the CDR3 is TGTGCCATCAGTGAGTCATTTGGAGGGAGCGGGGAAAAACTGTTTTTT.

This clonotype was detected a few times. This chain connects TRBV30 to TRBJ2-1; D might be TRBD1 or TRBD2, each matching 5 bases. The germline gives CDR1 GTSNPN, CDR2 SVGIG (reference sequence). Trimming left V 0 bases short and J 2 bases short, with 11 bases between. The CDR3 is made up of 15 amino acids. Here the CDR3 DNA reads TGTGCCTGGAGTGTACAGGACTGGCCCTACAATGAGCAGTTCTTC. Protein: CAWSVQDWPYNEQFF.

This clonotype was counted ten times or more. V and J are TRBV5-5 and TRBJ1-2; a possible D gene is TRBD1 (5 bases). Trimming stripped 0 bases from V and 5 bases from J, with 8 bases between. Germline CDR1 SGHKS, CDR2 YYEKEE (reference sequence). The CDR3 contains 13 residues. CDR3 in amino acids: CASSLEGAYGYTF. The DNA of the CDR3 is TGTGCCAGCAGCTTGGAAGGGGCTTATGGCTACACCTTC.

This clonotype has ten or more counts. As DNA, the CDR3 is TGCGCCAGCAGCTTGTCGGCAGGAAGGACGCAGACCCAGTACTTC. This sequence encodes CASSLSAGRTQTQYF. This chain links TRBV5-1 with TRBJ2-5; D is ambiguous. V lost 1 base, J lost 6 bases, and 16 bases lay in between. CDR3 length: 15 residues. Germline V gene lookup returns CDR1 SGHRS and CDR2 YFSETQ.